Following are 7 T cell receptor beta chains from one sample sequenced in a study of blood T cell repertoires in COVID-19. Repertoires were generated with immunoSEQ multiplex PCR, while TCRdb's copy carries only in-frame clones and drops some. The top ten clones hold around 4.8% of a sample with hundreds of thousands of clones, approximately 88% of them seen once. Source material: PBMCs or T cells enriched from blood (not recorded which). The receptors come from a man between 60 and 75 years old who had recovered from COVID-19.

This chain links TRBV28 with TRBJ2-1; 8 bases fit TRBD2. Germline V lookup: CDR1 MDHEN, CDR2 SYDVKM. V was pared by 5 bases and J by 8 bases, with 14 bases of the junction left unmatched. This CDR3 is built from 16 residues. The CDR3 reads CASSSLAGSRGDEQFF. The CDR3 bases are TGTGCCAGCAGTAGTTTAGCGGGATCGCGGGGGGATGAGCAGTTCTTC. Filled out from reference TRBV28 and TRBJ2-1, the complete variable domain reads DVKVTQSSRYLVKRTGEKVFLECVQDMDHENMFWYRQDPGLGLRLIYFSYDVKMKEKGDIPEGYSVSREKKERFSLILESASTNQTSMYLCASSSLAGSRGDEQFFGPGTRLTVL.

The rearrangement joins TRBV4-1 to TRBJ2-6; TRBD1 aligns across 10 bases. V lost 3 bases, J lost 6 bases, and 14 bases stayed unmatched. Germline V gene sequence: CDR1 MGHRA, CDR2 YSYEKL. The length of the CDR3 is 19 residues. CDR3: CASSQSPPDRGILANVLTF. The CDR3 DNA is TGCGCCAGCAGCCAGAGCCCCCCGGACAGGGGGATTTTGGCCAACGTCCTGACTTTC.

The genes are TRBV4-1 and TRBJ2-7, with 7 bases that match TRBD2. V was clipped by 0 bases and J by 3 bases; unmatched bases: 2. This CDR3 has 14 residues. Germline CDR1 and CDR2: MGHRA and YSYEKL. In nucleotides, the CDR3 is TGCGCCAGCAGCCAAGAGCGGGAGCTCTACGAGCAGTACTTC. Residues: CASSQERELYEQYF.

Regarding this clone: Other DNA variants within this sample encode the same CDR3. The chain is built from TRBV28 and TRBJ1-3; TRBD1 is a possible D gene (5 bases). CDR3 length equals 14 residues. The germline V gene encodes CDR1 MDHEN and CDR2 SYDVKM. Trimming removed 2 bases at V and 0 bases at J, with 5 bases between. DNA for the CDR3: TGTGCCAGCAGTTTACAGGGCTCTGGAAACACCATATATTTT. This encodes CASSLQGSGNTIYF.

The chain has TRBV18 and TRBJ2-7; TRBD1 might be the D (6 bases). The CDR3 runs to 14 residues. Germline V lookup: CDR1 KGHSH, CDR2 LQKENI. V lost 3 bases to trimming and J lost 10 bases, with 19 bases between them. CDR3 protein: CASSPPDSSPEQYF. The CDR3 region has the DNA TGTGCCAGCTCACCCCCGGACAGCTCACCGGAACAGTACTTC. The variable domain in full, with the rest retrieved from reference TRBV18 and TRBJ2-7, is NAGVMQNPRHLVRRRGQEARLRCSPMKGHSHVYWYRQLPEEGLKFMVYLQKENIIDESGMPKERFSAEFPKEGPSILRIQQVVRGDSAAYFCASSPPDSSPEQYFGPGTRLTVT.

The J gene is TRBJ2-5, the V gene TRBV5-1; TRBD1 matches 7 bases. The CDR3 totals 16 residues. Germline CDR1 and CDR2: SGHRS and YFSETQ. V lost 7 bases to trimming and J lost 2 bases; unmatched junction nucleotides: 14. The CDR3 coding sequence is TGCGCCAGCGGTTTCAACCCGCCGGGACAGCAAGAGACCCAGTACTTC. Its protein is CASGFNPPGQQETQYF.

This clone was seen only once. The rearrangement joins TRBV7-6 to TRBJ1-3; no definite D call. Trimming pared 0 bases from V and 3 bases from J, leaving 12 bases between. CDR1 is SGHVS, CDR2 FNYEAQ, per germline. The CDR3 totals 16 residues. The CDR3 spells CASSLATREIGNTIYF. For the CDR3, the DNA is TGTGCCAGCAGCTTAGCGACTAGAGAGATTGGAAACACCATATATTTT.